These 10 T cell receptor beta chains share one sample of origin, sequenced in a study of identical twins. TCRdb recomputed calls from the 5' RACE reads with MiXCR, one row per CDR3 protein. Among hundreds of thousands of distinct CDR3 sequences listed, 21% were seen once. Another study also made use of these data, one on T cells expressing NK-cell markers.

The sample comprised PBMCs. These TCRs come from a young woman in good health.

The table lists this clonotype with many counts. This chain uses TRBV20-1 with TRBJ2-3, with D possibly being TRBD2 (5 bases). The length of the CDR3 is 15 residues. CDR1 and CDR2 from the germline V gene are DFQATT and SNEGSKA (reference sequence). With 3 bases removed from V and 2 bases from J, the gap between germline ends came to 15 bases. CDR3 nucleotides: TGCAGTGCTAGTCCCAATAGCCGGGACACAGATACGCAGTATTTT. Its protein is CSASPNSRDTDTQYF.

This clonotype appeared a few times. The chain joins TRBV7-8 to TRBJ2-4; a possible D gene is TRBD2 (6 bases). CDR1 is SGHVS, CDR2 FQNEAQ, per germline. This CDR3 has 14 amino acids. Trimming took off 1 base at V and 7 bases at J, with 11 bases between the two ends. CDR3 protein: CASSLVGGGNIQYF. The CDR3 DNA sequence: TGTGCCAGCAGCTTAGTCGGGGGTGGGAACATTCAGTACTTC.

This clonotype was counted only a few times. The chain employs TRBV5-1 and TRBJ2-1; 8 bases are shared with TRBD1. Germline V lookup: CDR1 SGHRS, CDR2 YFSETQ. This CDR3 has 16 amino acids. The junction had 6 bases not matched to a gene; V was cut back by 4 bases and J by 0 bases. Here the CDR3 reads CASSQRQGSSYNEQFF. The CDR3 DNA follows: TGCGCCAGCAGCCAACGACAGGGGAGCTCCTACAATGAGCAGTTCTTC.

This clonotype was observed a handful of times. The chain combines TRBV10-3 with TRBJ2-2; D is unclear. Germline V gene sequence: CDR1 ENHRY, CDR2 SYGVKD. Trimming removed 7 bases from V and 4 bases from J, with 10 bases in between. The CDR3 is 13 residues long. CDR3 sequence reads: CAITGSGTGELFF. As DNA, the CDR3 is TGTGCCATCACCGGCTCAGGCACCGGGGAGCTGTTTTTT.

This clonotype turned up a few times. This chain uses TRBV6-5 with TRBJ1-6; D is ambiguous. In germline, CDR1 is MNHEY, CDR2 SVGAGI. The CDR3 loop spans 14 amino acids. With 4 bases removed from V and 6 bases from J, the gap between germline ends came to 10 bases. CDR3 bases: TGTGCCAGCAGTTCTGGCAGAATTAATTCACCCCTCCACTTT. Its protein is CASSSGRINSPLHF.

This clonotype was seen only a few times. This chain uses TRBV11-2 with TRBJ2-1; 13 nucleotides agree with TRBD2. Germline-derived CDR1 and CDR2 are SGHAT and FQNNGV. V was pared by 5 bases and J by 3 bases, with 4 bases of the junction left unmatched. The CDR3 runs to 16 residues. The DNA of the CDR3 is TGTGCCAGCAGCCCAGGGACTAGCGGGGACTACAATGAGCAGTTCTTC. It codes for CASSPGTSGDYNEQFF.

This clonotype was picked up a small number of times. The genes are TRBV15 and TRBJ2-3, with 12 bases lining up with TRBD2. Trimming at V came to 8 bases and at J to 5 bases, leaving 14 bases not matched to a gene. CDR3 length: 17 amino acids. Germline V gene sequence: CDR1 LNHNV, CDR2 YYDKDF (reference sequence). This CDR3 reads CATRYLRLAGVVDTQYF. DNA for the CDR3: TGTGCCACCCGCTACCTCCGACTAGCGGGAGTGGTAGATACGCAGTATTTT.

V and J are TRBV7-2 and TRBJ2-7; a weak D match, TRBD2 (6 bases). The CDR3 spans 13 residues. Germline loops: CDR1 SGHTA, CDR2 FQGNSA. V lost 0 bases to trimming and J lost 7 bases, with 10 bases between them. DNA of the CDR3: TGTGCCAGCAGCTTAGCTACGGGGAGGGAGCAGTACTTC. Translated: CASSLATGREQYF.

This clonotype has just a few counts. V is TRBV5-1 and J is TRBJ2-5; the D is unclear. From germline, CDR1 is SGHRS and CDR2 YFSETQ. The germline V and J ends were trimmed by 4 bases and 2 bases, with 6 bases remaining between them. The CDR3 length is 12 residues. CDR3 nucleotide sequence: TGCGCCAGCAGCCAGCTTCAAGAGACCCAGTACTTC. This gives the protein CASSQLQETQYF. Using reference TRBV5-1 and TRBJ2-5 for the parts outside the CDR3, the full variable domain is KAGVTQTPRYLIKTRGQQVTLSCSPISGHRSVSWYQQTPGQGLQFLFEYFSETQRNKGNFPGRFSGRQFSNSRSEMNVSTLELGDSALYLCASSQLQETQYFGPGTRLLVL.

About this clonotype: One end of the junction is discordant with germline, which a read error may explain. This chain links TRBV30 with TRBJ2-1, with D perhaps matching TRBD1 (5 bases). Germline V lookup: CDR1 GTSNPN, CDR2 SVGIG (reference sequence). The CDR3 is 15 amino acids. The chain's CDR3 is CTWRPRVGGYNEQFF. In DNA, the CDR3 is TGTACCTGGAGACCCAGGGTCGGTGGTTACAATGAGCAGTTCTTC.